A selection of T cell receptor beta chains follows, all from one sample in a study of blood T cells in healthy people across ages. From the 5' RACE reads, TCRdb called clonotypes with MiXCR, one entry per CDR3 protein. In the table there are roughly 1.9 million distinct CDR3 sequences, roughly 43% of which are singletons. Sequenced material: blood. The origin of the receptors is a human donor in good health. The CDR3 runs from the conserved cysteine through the conserved F or W. The D gene is left open where the match is weak. Expanded clones are given a class, and other clones once, few, many or no size at all.

D	V	J	size	CDR3	DNA
-	TRBV12-3/TRBV12-4	TRBJ2-3	many	CASSPRRDTQYF	TGTGCCAGCAGCCCCCGGAGGGATACGCAGTATTTT
-	TRBV2	TRBJ1-5	-	CASSEVGRGGNQPQHF	TGTGCCAGCAGTGAAGTAGGGAGAGGTGGCAATCAGCCCCAGCATTTT
TRBD1	TRBV7-9	TRBJ1-2	many	CASSSTGNYGYTF	TGTGCCAGCAGCTCGACAGGGAACTATGGCTACACCTTC
-	TRBV29-1	TRBJ1-2	-	CSVEPQSHYGYTF	TGCAGCGTTGAACCTCAGTCGCACTATGGCTACACCTTC
-	TRBV13	TRBJ2-2	-	CASSPDTPGTGELFF	TGTGCCAGCAGCCCGGACACCCCGGGTACCGGGGAGCTGTTTTTT
TRBD2	TRBV4-3	TRBJ2-3	-	CASSQGSGGHLMQYF	TGCGCCAGCAGCCAGGGGAGCGGGGGGCACTTAATGCAGTATTTT
-	TRBV10-3	TRBJ1-1	few	CAIRIDRNTEAFF	TGTGCCATCAGAATTGACAGGAACACTGAAGCTTTCTTT
-	TRBV2	TRBJ1-1	-	CASRFQGGDTEAFF	TGTGCCAGCAGATTTCAGGGAGGCGACACTGAAGCTTTCTTT
TRBD1	TRBV5-1	TRBJ2-5	few	CASSTGQGGGETQYF	TGCGCCAGCAGCACCGGACAGGGTGGAGGGGAGACCCAGTACTTC
-	TRBV29-1	TRBJ2-3	-	CSVVKSQGSLTDTQYF	TGCAGCGTTGTTAAGTCCCAGGGGAGTTTGACAGATACGCAGTATTTT
TRBD1	TRBV20-1	TRBJ1-2	few	CSVKTGGRDGYTF	TGCAGTGTTAAAACAGGGGGCAGGGATGGCTACACCTTC
-	TRBV7-9	TRBJ2-5	few	CASSLPLTTEQETQYF	TGTGCCAGCAGCTTACCCCTTACTACCGAACAAGAGACCCAGTACTTC
TRBD1	TRBV28	TRBJ2-7	few	CASSSHGQGLLYEQYF	TGTGCCAGCAGTTCCCATGGACAGGGTCTTCTTTACGAGCAGTACTTC
TRBD2	TRBV5-1	TRBJ2-1	few	CASSLSGLAGYNEQFF	TGCGCCAGCAGCTTGTCGGGACTAGCGGGCTACAATGAGCAGTTCTTC
TRBD1	TRBV6-5	TRBJ1-1	-	CASSQSTGGITEAFF	TGTGCCAGCAGCCAATCGACAGGGGGCATCACTGAAGCTTTCTTT
TRBD1	TRBV12-5	TRBJ2-2	-	CASGWNAGTASTGELFF	TGTGCTAGTGGTTGGAACGCCGGGACAGCGAGCACCGGGGAGCTGTTTTTT
-	TRBV7-2	TRBJ1-1	-	CASSPQGSWTEAFF	TGTGCCAGCAGCCCACAGGGCTCTTGGACTGAAGCTTTCTTT
-	TRBV29-1	TRBJ1-5	few	CSVGGSDQPQHF	TGCAGCGTTGGAGGGTCCGATCAGCCCCAGCATTTT
-	TRBV29-1	TRBJ1-2	-	CSVVQLGYTF	TGCAGCGTTGTACAGCTTGGCTACACCTTC
-	TRBV11-2	TRBJ1-2	-	CASSPPPEHGYTF	TGTGCCAGCAGCCCCCCCCCTGAACATGGCTACACCTTC
-	TRBV28	TRBJ2-7	-	CASSLGGVNSYEQYF	TGTGCCAGCAGCTTGGGCGGGGTTAACTCCTACGAGCAGTACTTC
-	TRBV29-1	TRBJ2-7	few	CSVVGVKSSYEQYF	TGCAGCGTAGTCGGGGTGAAGAGCTCCTACGAGCAGTACTTC
-	TRBV7-2	TRBJ2-5	few	CASSLLVNQETQYF	TGTGCCAGCAGCTTATTGGTCAATCAAGAGACCCAGTACTTC
-	TRBV4-3	TRBJ2-5	few	CASSQEVVRQIDKETQYF	TGCGCCAGCAGCCAAGAGGTAGTTAGGCAGATTGACAAAGAGACCCAGTACTTC
TRBD1	TRBV2	TRBJ1-4	once	CASRRMGGQGEKLFF	TGTGCCAGCAGGCGCATGGGGGGACAGGGTGAAAAACTGTTTTTT
-	TRBV7-2	TRBJ1-4	-	CASNLRGGWGEKLFF	TGTGCCAGCAATCTAAGGGGAGGATGGGGTGAAAAACTGTTTTTT
-	TRBV5-1	TRBJ1-4	-	CASRGVLNEKLFF	TGCGCCAGCAGGGGCGTTCTAAATGAAAAACTGTTTTTT
-	TRBV20-1	TRBJ2-1	-	CSASTEDNEQFF	TGCAGTGCGTCAACGGAGGACAATGAGCAGTTCTTC
-	TRBV12-5	TRBJ2-5	few	CASGFLVQETQYF	TGTGCTAGTGGTTTCCTAGTACAAGAGACCCAGTACTTC
-	TRBV5-5	TRBJ2-3	few	CASGPLMDTQYF	TGTGCCAGCGGGCCCTTAATGGATACGCAGTATTTT
-	TRBV6-6	TRBJ2-2	-	CASSCSAGELFF	TGTGCCAGCAGTTGCTCGGCCGGGGAGCTGTTTTTT
-	TRBV12-5	TRBJ2-1	few	CASGLASIDPGVNEQFF	TGTGCTAGTGGTTTGGCCTCCATTGATCCGGGGGTCAATGAGCAGTTCTTC
TRBD2	TRBV2	TRBJ2-5	-	CASRERTSGGRTQYF	TGTGCCAGCAGGGAACGGACTAGCGGGGGGCGGACCCAGTACTTC
-	TRBV7-2	TRBJ2-7	few	CASSLGSGPSYEQYF	TGTGCCAGCAGTTTGGGCAGCGGGCCCTCCTACGAGCAGTACTTC
TRBD1	TRBV7-2	TRBJ2-7	-	CASSPGQGPNEQYF	TGTGCCAGCAGCCCCGGACAGGGACCCAACGAGCAGTACTTC
-	TRBV6-2/TRBV6-3	TRBJ1-4	-	CASSYSPSLPETNEKLFF	TGTGCCAGCAGTTACTCACCTAGTCTGCCAGAAACTAATGAAAAACTGTTTTTT
-	TRBV6-1	TRBJ2-6	-	CASTYRGTNSGANVLTF	TGTGCCAGCACCTACAGGGGGACTAACTCTGGGGCCAACGTCCTGACTTTC
-	TRBV5-1	TRBJ2-3	-	CASSPQGPRTTDTQYF	TGCGCCAGCAGCCCCCAGGGGCCGCGGACCACAGATACGCAGTATTTT
-	TRBV11-1	TRBJ2-2	-	CASSLVGGREKKRPGELFF	TGTGCCAGCAGCTTAGTAGGAGGCAGGGAGAAGAAGAGGCCCGGGGAGCTGTTTTTT
-	TRBV5-1	TRBJ2-7	few	CASSLGQTVYEQYF	TGCGCCAGCAGCTTGGGGCAGACCGTCTACGAGCAGTACTTC
-	TRBV20-1	TRBJ2-7	few	CSAVGTEILSYEQYF	TGCAGTGCTGTGGGGACCGAAATTTTGTCCTACGAGCAGTACTTC
-	TRBV6-2/TRBV6-3	TRBJ1-5	few	CASDVMRHPNQPQHF	TGTGCCAGTGATGTAATGAGGCACCCCAATCAGCCCCAGCATTTT
-	TRBV7-3	TRBJ1-1	-	CASSPGVETEGAFF	TGTGCCAGCAGCCCAGGGGTGGAGACGGAAGGAGCTTTCTTT
TRBD1	TRBV4-1	TRBJ2-5	-	CASSQDRHGPGQQETQYF	TGCGCCAGCAGCCAAGATCGACATGGCCCGGGACAGCAAGAGACCCAGTACTTC
-	TRBV7-2	TRBJ2-7	-	CASSLDWAASSYEQYF	TGTGCCAGCAGCTTAGATTGGGCAGCCAGCTCCTACGAGCAGTACTTC
TRBD2	TRBV27	TRBJ2-2	-	CASSEVGGLAGGQGTGELFF	TGTGCCAGCAGTGAGGTGGGAGGACTAGCGGGGGGGCAGGGCACCGGGGAGCTGTTTTTT
TRBD1	TRBV19	TRBJ2-1	-	CAFPGTEYNEQFF	TGTGCCTTCCCCGGGACAGAATACAATGAGCAGTTCTTC
TRBD1	TRBV29-1	TRBJ1-5	-	CSAGTGVNQPQHF	TGCAGCGCCGGGACAGGGGTTAATCAGCCCCAGCATTTT
-	TRBV12-3/TRBV12-4	TRBJ1-2	-	CASSLLPGLGYGYTF	TGTGCCAGCAGTTTGTTGCCGGGGTTGGGCTATGGCTACACCTTC
-	TRBV7-9	TRBJ1-2	few	CASSPLGGFYGYTF	TGTGCCAGCAGCCCCCTGGGGGGCTTCTATGGCTACACCTTC
-	TRBV27	TRBJ1-1	-	CARARGDDTEAFF	TGTGCCAGGGCCCGGGGGGACGACACTGAAGCTTTCTTT